This T cell receptor (beta chain) is drawn from a study of radiotherapy plus CTLA-4 blockade in lung cancer. Points on this clone: Its antigen is not known.

Focal radiation and CTLA-4 blockade (ipilimumab) were tested in chemo-refractory metastatic non-small-cell lung cancer patients. General observations from the study: Blood TCR clones of tumor origin expanded after radiotherapy plus ipilimumab.

Assay used: immunoSEQ multiplex PCR; TCRdb lists only in-frame clones, some missing. The repertoire includes 60,000 to 70,000 clones, 70% to 80% of them detected once, and roughly 9.7% sits in the top ten. The CDR3 length is 15 residues. Looked up from germline, CDR1 is MNHEY and CDR2 is SMNVEV (reference sequence). V gave up 4 bases and J gave up 0 bases, with 10 bases separating them. Material: peripheral blood, obtained from a patient treated with radiotherapy plus ipilimumab. The sequence came from a human donor with non-small cell lung cancer who had a complete response to radiotherapy plus ipilimumab. This chain links TRBV27 with TRBJ2-4; D remains unclear. DNA of the CDR3: TGTGCCAGCAGTTCCCTTGGGGTAGCCAAAAACATTCAGTACTTC. Translating gives CASSSLGVAKNIQYF.